This T cell receptor (beta chain) was sequenced in a study of blood T cell repertoires in COVID-19. Turning to the study itself: COVID-19 samples, acute and convalescent, were from the United States, Italy and Spain. The analysed material was cDNA or gDNA that came from T cells, B-cell-depleted T cells, or PBMCs.

Per the germline V gene, CDR1 is MGHRA and CDR2 is YSYEKL. Trimming at V came to 4 bases and at J to 6 bases, leaving 8 bases not matched to a gene. The CDR3 loop spans 14 amino acids. Using immunoSEQ multiplex PCR, the repertoire was profiled, and TCRdb retains in-frame clones only, with some absent. Among tens of thousands of clones listed, about nine tenths were seen once. This clonotype was sampled from a human donor in a cohort sampled during active COVID-19. Sequencing was performed on peripheral blood. V is TRBV4-1 and J is TRBJ2-7; 8 bases map to TRBD1. CDR3: CASSLMDRAGEQYF. The CDR3 DNA follows: TGCGCCAGCAGCCTAATGGACAGGGCGGGCGAGCAGTACTTC.